Here is one T cell receptor beta chain with its context. Antigen specificity is unknown. This sample is drawn from a study of a mutant IDH1 vaccine in newly diagnosed glioma. Whole-study context: Sex distribution of treated patients was about 62% male and roughly 40% female; mean age was about 40 years.

Germline assignment: CDR1 LGHNA and CDR2 YSLEER. The V end lost 2 bases, the J end lost 3 bases, and 14 bases lay between the germline ends. The CDR3 is 16 residues long. Method: immunoSEQ multiplex PCR; TCRdb's copy keeps in-frame clones and lacks some. The table lists 35,000 to 50,000 clones, approximately 92% of them singletons. Time point reported: week 35, safety follow-up. A single vaccine dose contained 300 ug of mutant IDH1 20-mer peptide, and topical imiquimod was used with it. The sequence derives from a man aged 45-60 years with glioma. This chain joins TRBV4-3 and TRBJ2-1, with a possible D match to TRBD2 (5 bases). The material was PBMCs, obtained from a glioma patient whose treatment included an IDH1 peptide vaccine. The CDR3 DNA follows: TGCGCCAGCAGCCAATCTCCCCGGAGCGGCTACAATGAGCAGTTCTTC. Translation: CASSQSPRSGYNEQFF.